These T cell receptor beta chains were read from a single sample in a study of identical twins. TCRdb itself ran the 5' RACE reads through MiXCR, one entry per CDR3 protein. The data hold about 720,000 distinct CDR3 sequences, with roughly 18% observed a single time. The sample was also linked to a second study, of T cells expressing NK-cell markers.

Material for sequencing was PBMCs. The receptor set was obtained from a woman between 18 and 29 years old in good health. The CDR3 runs from the conserved cysteine through the conserved F or W. The D gene is left open where the match is weak.

TRBD1 TRBV25-1 CASRGDRANTGELFF
TRBD1 TRBV25-1 CASSVAGTGLSQETQYF
- TRBV20-1 CSARTLGEGTDTQYF
- TRBV15 CATSREPRLQQYF
- TRBV12-3/TRBV12-4 CASTSRGTDTGELFF
TRBD2 TRBV5-1 CASSVSGRGSETQYF
- TRBV7-7 CASSRDAGELFF
- TRBV3-1 CASSQLREQYF
- TRBV7-9 CASSLANAGANEQFF
- TRBV5-1 CASSSQTRGPYEQFF
- TRBV14 CASSPNGTRKGGEAFF
- TRBV3-1 CASSQSDRDQYF
- TRBV15 CATSTGGPGWTEAFF
- TRBV20-1 CSARIIGEQFF
- TRBV4-2 CASSQDWGSDGELFF
- TRBV12-3/TRBV12-4 CASSLRAQARGNTIYF
TRBD2 TRBV10-3 CAISTGGGDGNIQYF
TRBD1 TRBV5-1 CASSSRQGASDTQYF
- TRBV7-9 CASIKGGYNEQFF
- TRBV9 CASSVESRTEAFF
TRBD2 TRBV29-1 CSVLGGTEQFF
- TRBV20-1 CSARFGTEAFF
- TRBV10-3 CAISEVNFFEQYF
- TRBV27 CASSLSRVSEQFF
TRBD2 TRBV6-2/TRBV6-3 CASRRSGANNEQFF
TRBD2 TRBV12-3/TRBV12-4 CASSLEAGVFPNEQFF
TRBD2 TRBV6-1 CASELAGGPPTLNNEQFF
- TRBV20-1 CSARGRGQETQYF
TRBD1 TRBV7-2 CASSPWDSDDEQYF
- TRBV16 CASSPFQGRGDEQFF
- TRBV7-9 CASSGEGGYEQYF
- TRBV6-5 CASSYSTTQYF
TRBD2 TRBV9 CASSVLAGLYNEQFF
- TRBV30 CAWSVSGAVYTGEQYF
- TRBV12-3/TRBV12-4 CASSAGRNTGELFF